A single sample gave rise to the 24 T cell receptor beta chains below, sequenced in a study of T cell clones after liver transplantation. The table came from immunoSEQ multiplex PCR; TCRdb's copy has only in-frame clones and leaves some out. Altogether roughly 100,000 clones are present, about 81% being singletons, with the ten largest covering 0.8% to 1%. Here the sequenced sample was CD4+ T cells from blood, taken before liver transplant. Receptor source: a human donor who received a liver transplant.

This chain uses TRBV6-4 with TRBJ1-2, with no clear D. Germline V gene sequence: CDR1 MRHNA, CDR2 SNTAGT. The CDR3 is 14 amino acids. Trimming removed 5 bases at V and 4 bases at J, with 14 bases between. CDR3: CASSPTYASYGYTF. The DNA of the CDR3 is TGTGCCAGCAGTCCGACCTACGCAAGCTATGGCTACACCTTC.

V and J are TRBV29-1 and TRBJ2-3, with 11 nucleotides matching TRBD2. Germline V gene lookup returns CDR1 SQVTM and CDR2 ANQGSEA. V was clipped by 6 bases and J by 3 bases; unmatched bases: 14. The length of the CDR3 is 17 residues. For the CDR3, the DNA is TGCAGCGTCCCAGGAGGGAGTAGCGGGAGGGTTACAGATACGCAGTATTTT. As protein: CSVPGGSSGRVTDTQYF.

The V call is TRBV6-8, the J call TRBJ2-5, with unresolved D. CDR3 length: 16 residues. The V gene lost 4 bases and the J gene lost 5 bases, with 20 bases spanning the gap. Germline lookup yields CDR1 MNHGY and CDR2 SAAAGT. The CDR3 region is CASSFTLLVRRETQYF. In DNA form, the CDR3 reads TGTGCCAGCAGTTTTACGTTGTTGGTCCGAAGGGAGACCCAGTACTTC.

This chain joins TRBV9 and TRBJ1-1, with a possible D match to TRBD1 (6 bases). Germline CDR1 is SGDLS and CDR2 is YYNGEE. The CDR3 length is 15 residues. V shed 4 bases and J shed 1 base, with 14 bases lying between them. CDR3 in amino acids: CASSLTGTRNTEAFF. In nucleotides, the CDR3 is TGTGCCAGCAGCCTCACCGGGACAAGGAACACTGAAGCTTTCTTT.

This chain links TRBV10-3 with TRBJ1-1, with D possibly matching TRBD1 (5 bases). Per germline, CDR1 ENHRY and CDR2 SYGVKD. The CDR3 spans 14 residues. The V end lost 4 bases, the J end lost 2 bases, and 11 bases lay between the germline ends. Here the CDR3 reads CAISVSDRNTEAFF. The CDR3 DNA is TGTGCCATCAGTGTTTCCGACAGAAACACTGAAGCTTTCTTT.

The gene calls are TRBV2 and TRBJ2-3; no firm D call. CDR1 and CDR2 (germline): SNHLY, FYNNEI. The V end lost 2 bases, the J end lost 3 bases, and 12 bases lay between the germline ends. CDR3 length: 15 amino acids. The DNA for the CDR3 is TGTGCCAGCAGTGAATCGCACACCGGGACAGATACGCAGTATTTT. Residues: CASSESHTGTDTQYF.

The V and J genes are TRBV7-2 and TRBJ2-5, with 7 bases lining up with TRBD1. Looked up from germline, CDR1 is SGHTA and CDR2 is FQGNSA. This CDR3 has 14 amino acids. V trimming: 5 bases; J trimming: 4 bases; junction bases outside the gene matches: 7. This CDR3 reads CASSTSGQLETQYF. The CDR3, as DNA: TGTGCCAGCAGCACCTCGGGACAGTTAGAGACCCAGTACTTC.

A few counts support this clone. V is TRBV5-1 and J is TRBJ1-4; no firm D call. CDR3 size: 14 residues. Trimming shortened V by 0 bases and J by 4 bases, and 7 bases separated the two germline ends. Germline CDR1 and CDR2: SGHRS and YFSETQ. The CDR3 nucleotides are TGCGCCAGCAGCTTGGGGACGTATAATGAAAAACTGTTTTTT. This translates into CASSLGTYNEKLFF.

The CDR3: CASSYSRGGDTQYF. The CDR3 DNA is TGTGCCAGCAGTTACTCGCGGGGAGGAGATACGCAGTATTTT. The chain employs TRBV6-5 and TRBJ2-3; D is possibly TRBD2 (6 bases). V shed 0 bases and J shed 5 bases, with 9 bases lying between them. The CDR3 contains 14 residues. The V gene's germline CDR1 is MNHEY and CDR2 SVGAGI.

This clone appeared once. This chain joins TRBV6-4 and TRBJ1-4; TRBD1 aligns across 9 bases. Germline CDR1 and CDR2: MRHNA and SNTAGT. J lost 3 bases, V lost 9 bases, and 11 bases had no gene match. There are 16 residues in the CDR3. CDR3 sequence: CASGGDRDLANEKLFF. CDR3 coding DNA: TGTGCCAGTGGGGGGGACAGGGATTTAGCTAATGAAAAACTGTTTTTT.

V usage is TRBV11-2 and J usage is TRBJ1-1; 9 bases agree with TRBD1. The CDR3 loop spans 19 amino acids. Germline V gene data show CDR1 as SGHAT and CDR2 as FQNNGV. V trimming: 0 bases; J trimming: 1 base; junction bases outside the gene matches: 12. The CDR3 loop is CASSLDALAQGARNTEAFF. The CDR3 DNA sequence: TGTGCCAGCAGCTTAGATGCCCTCGCACAGGGGGCTCGGAACACTGAAGCTTTCTTT.

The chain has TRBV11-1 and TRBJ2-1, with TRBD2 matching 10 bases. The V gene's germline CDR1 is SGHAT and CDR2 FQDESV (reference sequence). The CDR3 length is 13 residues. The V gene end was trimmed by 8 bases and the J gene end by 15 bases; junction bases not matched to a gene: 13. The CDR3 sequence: CASGIQERGGLFF. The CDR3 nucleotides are TGTGCCAGCGGTATTCAAGAGCGGGGGGGCTTGTTCTTC.

The CDR3 DNA sequence: TGTGCCAGCGGACTAGCGGGCTCCTACGAGCAGTACTTC. As protein: CASGLAGSYEQYF. The chain links TRBV19 to TRBJ2-7; 11 bases are shared with TRBD2. Germline values: CDR1 LNHDA, CDR2 SQIVND (reference sequence). Unmatched junction bases numbered 1, after V lost 9 bases and J lost 0 bases. The CDR3 totals 13 residues. Looking up the rest from reference TRBV19 and TRBJ2-7 gives the full variable domain: DGGITQSPKYLFRKEGQNVTLSCEQNLNHDAMYWYRQDPGQGLRLIYYSQIVNDFQKGDIAEGYSVSREKKESFPLTVTSAQKNPTAFYLCASGLAGSYEQYFGPGTRLTVT.

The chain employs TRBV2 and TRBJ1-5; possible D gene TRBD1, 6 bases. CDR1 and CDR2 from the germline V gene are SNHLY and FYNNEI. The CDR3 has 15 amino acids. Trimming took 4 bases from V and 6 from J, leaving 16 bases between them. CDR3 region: CASSVAGGQSQPQHF. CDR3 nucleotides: TGTGCCAGCAGTGTGGCTGGGGGCCAGAGTCAGCCCCAGCATTTT.

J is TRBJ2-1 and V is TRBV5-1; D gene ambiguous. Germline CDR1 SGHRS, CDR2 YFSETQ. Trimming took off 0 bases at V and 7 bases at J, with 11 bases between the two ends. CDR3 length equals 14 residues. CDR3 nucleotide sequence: TGCGCCAGCAGCTTGGGAGACAACCGTAATGAGCAGTTCTTC. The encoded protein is CASSLGDNRNEQFF.

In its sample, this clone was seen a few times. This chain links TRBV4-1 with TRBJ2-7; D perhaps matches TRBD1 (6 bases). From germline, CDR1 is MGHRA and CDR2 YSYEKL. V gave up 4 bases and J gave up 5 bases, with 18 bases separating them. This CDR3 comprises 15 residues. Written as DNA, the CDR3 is TGCGCCAGCAGCCGATTACCCACAGGGTGGGACGAGCAGTACTTC. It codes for CASSRLPTGWDEQYF.

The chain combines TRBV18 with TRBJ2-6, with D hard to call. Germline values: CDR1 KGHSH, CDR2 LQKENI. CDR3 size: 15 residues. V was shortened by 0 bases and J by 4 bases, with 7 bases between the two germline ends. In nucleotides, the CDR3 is TGTGCCAGCTCACCACCGTTATCCGGGGCCAACGTCCTGACTTTC. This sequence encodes CASSPPLSGANVLTF.

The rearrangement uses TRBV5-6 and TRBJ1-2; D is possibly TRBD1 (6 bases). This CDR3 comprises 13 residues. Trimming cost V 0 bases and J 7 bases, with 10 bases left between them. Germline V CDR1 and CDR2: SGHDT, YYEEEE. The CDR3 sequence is CASSLDRASGYTF. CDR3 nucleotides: TGTGCCAGCAGCTTGGACAGGGCTTCTGGCTACACCTTC.

The CDR3 DNA follows: TGCAGCCTCCAGAAGGGGTTTGGGGACACTGAAGCTTTCTTT. It translates to CSLQKGFGDTEAFF. The chain is built from TRBV29-1 and TRBJ1-1, with a tentative D call TRBD1 (5 bases). V was trimmed by 8 bases and J by 3 bases, leaving 19 bases between them. The CDR3 loop spans 14 amino acids. CDR1 SQVTM and CDR2 ANQGSEA come from the germline V gene.

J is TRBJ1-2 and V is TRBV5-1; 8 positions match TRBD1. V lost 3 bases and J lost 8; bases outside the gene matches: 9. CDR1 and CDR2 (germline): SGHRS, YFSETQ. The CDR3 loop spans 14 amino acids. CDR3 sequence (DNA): TGCGCCAGCAGCTCCCGGGACAGGAATATCGGCTACACCTTC. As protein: CASSSRDRNIGYTF.

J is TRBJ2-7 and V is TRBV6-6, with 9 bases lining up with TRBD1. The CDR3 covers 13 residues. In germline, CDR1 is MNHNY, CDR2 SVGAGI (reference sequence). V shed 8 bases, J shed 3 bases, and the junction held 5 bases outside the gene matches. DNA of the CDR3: TGTGCCAGCTCGACAGGGGGAATCTACGAGCAGTACTTC. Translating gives CASSTGGIYEQYF.

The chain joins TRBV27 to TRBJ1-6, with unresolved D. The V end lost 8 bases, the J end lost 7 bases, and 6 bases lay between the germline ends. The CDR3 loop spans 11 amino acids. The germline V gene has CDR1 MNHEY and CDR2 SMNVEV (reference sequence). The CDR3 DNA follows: TGTGCCAGCGCGGGGAATTCACCCCTCCACTTT. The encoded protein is CASAGNSPLHF.

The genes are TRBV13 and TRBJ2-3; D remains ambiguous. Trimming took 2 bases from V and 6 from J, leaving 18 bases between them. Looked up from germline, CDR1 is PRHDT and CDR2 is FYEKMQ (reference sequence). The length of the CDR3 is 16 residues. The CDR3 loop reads CASSLKSPYLRDTQYF. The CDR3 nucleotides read TGTGCCAGCAGCTTAAAATCTCCCTACCTCCGCGATACGCAGTATTTT.

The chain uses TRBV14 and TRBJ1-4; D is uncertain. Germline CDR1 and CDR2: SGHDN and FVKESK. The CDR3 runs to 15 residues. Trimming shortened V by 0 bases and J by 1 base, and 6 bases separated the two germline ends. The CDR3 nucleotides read TGTGCCAGCAGCCAAGAATACGTAACTAATGAAAAACTGTTTTTT. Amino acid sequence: CASSQEYVTNEKLFF.